The 15 T cell receptor beta chains below come from one sample, sequenced in a study of blood T cell repertoires in COVID-19. Repertoires were generated with immunoSEQ multiplex PCR, while TCRdb's copy carries only in-frame clones and drops some. The sample carries 250,000 or so clones, approximately 90% recorded once. Sequenced: peripheral blood. The receptors shown here come from a man aged 25 to 40 with COVID-19, enrolled during active disease.

The chain uses TRBV5-1 and TRBJ2-6; D is unresolved. The CDR3 length is 16 residues. The germline CDR1 and CDR2 sequences are SGHRS and YFSETQ. Trimming shortened V by 0 bases and J by 0 bases, and 7 bases separated the two germline ends. The CDR3: CASSLGRSSGANVLTF. The CDR3 DNA is TGCGCCAGCAGCTTGGGACGGAGCTCTGGGGCCAACGTCCTGACTTTC.

The chain is built from TRBV5-4 and TRBJ2-5; 7 nucleotides agree with TRBD1. The CDR3 consists of 16 residues. Trimming cost V 4 bases and J 2 bases; bases outside gene matches: 11. Germline CDR1 SGHNT, CDR2 YYREEE (reference sequence). The CDR3 protein is CASSLLGTVSQETQYF. DNA for the CDR3: TGTGCCAGCAGCCTCCTCGGGACAGTCTCTCAAGAGACCCAGTACTTC.

The chain links TRBV28 to TRBJ1-2, with TRBD1 matching 9 bases. The germline V gene encodes CDR1 MDHEN and CDR2 SYDVKM. The CDR3 covers 15 residues. V was clipped by 6 bases and J by 4 bases; unmatched bases: 9. Written as DNA, the CDR3 is TGTGCCAGCAGCCCTACTACAGGGGGCCTCTATGGCTACACCTTC. Translating gives CASSPTTGGLYGYTF.

The chain uses TRBV11-1 and TRBJ1-1; 7 bases agree with TRBD1. The CDR3 loop spans 13 amino acids. The V and J ends lost 8 bases and 5 bases, in that order; junction bases with no gene match: 8. Germline V CDR1 and CDR2: SGHAT, FQDESV (reference sequence). CDR3 coding DNA: TGTGCCAGCTCAAGAGGGGGCCCTACTGAAGCTTTCTTT. This translates into CASSRGGPTEAFF.

The rearrangement uses TRBV5-1 and TRBJ1-2, with 8 bases lining up with TRBD1. The germline CDR1 and CDR2 sequences are SGHRS and YFSETQ. This CDR3 region has 15 residues. Trimming cost V 4 bases and J 0 bases; bases outside gene matches: 5. The CDR3 spells CASSMDRDANYGYTF. In DNA, the CDR3 is TGCGCCAGCAGCATGGACAGGGATGCTAACTATGGCTACACCTTC.

The rearrangement links TRBV7-3 to TRBJ1-6; D not certain. The V gene's germline CDR1 is SGHTA and CDR2 FQGTGA. Trimming stripped 2 bases from V and 0 bases from J, with 5 bases between. The CDR3 runs 15 residues. CDR3 region: CASSLFSSYNSPLHF. The CDR3 DNA sequence: TGTGCCAGCAGCTTATTCAGCTCCTATAATTCACCCCTCCACTTT. Based on the CDR3 plus reference TRBV7-3 and TRBJ1-6, the full variable domain is GAGVSQTPSNKVTEKGKYVELRCDPISGHTALYWYRQSLGQGPEFLIYFQGTGAADDSGLPNDRFFAVRPEGSVSTLKIQRTERGDSAVYLCASSLFSSYNSPLHFGNGTRLTVT.

The chain has TRBV4-3 and TRBJ1-2; D is unresolved. This CDR3 region has 14 residues. The germline V and J ends were trimmed by 4 bases and 2 bases, with 11 bases remaining between them. CDR1 and CDR2 from the germline V gene are LGHNA and YSLEER. CDR3 in amino acids: CASSPGQANYGYTF. The CDR3 DNA is TGCGCCAGCAGCCCCGGTCAGGCGAACTATGGCTACACCTTC.

The V call is TRBV5-1, the J call TRBJ2-5; TRBD2 aligns across 7 bases. J was trimmed by 3 bases and V by 3 bases; bases with no gene match: 11. This CDR3 has 16 amino acids. The V gene's germline CDR1 is SGHRS and CDR2 YFSETQ. CDR3 amino acids: CASSWTPSGAKETQYF. DNA of the CDR3: TGCGCCAGCAGCTGGACCCCCAGCGGGGCAAAAGAGACCCAGTACTTC.

The chain is built from TRBV5-1 and TRBJ1-2; D remains unclear. V lost 0 bases to trimming and J lost 7 bases, with 19 bases between them. Germline lookup yields CDR1 SGHRS and CDR2 YFSETQ. This CDR3 is built from 16 residues. The DNA of the CDR3 is TGCGCCAGCAGCTTGGGACGGGTAATAAGGTTTAGTGGCTACACCTTC. Residues: CASSLGRVIRFSGYTF.

This clone has more than one count but fewer than ten. V gene TRBV6-6 combines with J gene TRBJ1-4; no firm D call. Germline lookup yields CDR1 MNHNY and CDR2 SVGAGI (reference sequence). The CDR3 has 18 residues. Trimming left V 5 bases short and J 0 bases short, with 19 bases between. This CDR3 is CASSPTLGRGSTNEKLFF. Here the CDR3 DNA reads TGTGCCAGCAGTCCCACCCTGGGCCGGGGTTCAACTAATGAAAAACTGTTTTTT.

Note on this clone: Other DNA sequences in this specimen translate into the identical CDR3. The gene calls are TRBV6-5 and TRBJ1-2; the D gene is possibly TRBD1 (5 bases). Looked up from germline, CDR1 is MNHEY and CDR2 is SVGAGI. The CDR3 extends over 13 amino acids. The V and J ends lost 6 bases and 1 base respectively, with 9 bases between them. In DNA, the CDR3 is TGTGCCAGCAGCAGCGACAGTAACTATGGCTACACCTTC. This codes for CASSSDSNYGYTF.

This chain joins TRBV7-2 and TRBJ1-2; D not resolved. The CDR3 runs 13 residues. Looked up from germline, CDR1 is SGHTA and CDR2 is FQGNSA. Trimming removed 2 bases at V and 8 bases at J, with 12 bases between. CDR3 residues: CASSLWSRDGYTF. For the CDR3, the DNA is TGTGCCAGCAGCTTATGGAGCCGCGACGGCTACACCTTC. The full variable domain, its missing parts supplied by reference TRBV7-2 and TRBJ1-2, is GAGVSQSPSNKVTEKGKDVELRCDPISGHTALYWYRQSLGQGLEFLIYFQGNSAPDKSGLPSDRFSAERTGGSVSTLTIQRTQQEDSAVYLCASSLWSRDGYTFGSGTRLTVV.

The V and J genes are TRBV28 and TRBJ2-7, with 8 bases lining up with TRBD2. Trimming cost V 5 bases and J 0 bases; bases outside gene matches: 6. The germline CDR1 and CDR2 sequences are MDHEN and SYDVKM. The length of the CDR3 is 15 residues. CDR3 nucleotide sequence: TGTGCCAGCAGTGGACCTAGCGGGCGCTCCTACGAGCAGTACTTC. Protein: CASSGPSGRSYEQYF.

The gene calls are TRBV6-6 and TRBJ1-1; TRBD1 matches at 7 bases. J gave up 11 bases and V 6 bases, and 9 bases lay outside the gene matches. This CDR3 region has 12 residues. The germline CDR1 and CDR2 sequences are MNHNY and SVGAGI (reference sequence). CDR3 nucleotides: TGTGCCAGCAGCTTAGGGGGCGCGGAGGCTTTCTTT. Its protein product is CASSLGGAEAFF.

This chain connects TRBV19 to TRBJ1-4; a possible D gene is TRBD1 (6 bases). Germline lookup yields CDR1 LNHDA and CDR2 SQIVND (reference sequence). This CDR3 region has 14 residues. V was trimmed by 8 bases and J by 8 bases, leaving 18 bases between them. DNA for the CDR3: TGTGCCAGTTCTGAACAGGGAATTTCCGAAAAACTGTTTTTT. Translation gives CASSEQGISEKLFF.